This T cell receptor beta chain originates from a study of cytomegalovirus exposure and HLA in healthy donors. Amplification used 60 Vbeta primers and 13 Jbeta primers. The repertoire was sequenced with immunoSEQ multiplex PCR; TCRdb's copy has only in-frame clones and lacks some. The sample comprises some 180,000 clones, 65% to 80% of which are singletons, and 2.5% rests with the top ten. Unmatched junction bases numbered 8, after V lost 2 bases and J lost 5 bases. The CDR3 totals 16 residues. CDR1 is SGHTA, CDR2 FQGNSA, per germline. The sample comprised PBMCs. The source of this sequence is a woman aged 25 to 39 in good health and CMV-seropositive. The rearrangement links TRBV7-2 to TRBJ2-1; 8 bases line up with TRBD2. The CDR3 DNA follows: TGTGCCAGCAGCTTAAAGATTAGCGGGGCGAACAATGAGCAGTTCTTC. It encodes CASSLKISGANNEQFF.